The present T cell receptor (beta chain) was sequenced within a study of T cell clonality in common variable immunodeficiency. Produced via immunoSEQ multiplex PCR; TCRdb's table is partial and in-frame only. Altogether over 30,000 clones were found in the sample, and no singletons occur. Diagnosis required reduced IgG, IgA and/or IgM with specific antibody deficiency. Blood samples were heparinized, roughly 4.5 to 8.5 ml per donor. Study conclusions and caveats: In common variable immunodeficiency, TCR beta chains reportedly carried fewer deletions and N-nucleotide insertions.

In its sample, this clone was seen a few times. Its antigen is unknown. This clonotype was obtained from a human donor with common variable immunodeficiency. Sample: peripheral blood mononuclear cells.

CDR3 protein: CSVEGTGTGKAYEQYF. CDR3 DNA, as far as it was read: TGCAGCGTTGAAGGGACCGGGACAGGGAAAGCCTACGAG. V is TRBV29-1 and J is TRBJ2-7; TRBD1 matches 9 bases. The observed sequence ends 3 residues before the CDR3 terminus, with the missing tail filled in from the germline J gene. The CDR3 is 16 amino acids. J lost 2 bases, V lost 1 base, and 9 bases had no gene match. The germline V gene encodes CDR1 SQVTM and CDR2 ANQGSEA.